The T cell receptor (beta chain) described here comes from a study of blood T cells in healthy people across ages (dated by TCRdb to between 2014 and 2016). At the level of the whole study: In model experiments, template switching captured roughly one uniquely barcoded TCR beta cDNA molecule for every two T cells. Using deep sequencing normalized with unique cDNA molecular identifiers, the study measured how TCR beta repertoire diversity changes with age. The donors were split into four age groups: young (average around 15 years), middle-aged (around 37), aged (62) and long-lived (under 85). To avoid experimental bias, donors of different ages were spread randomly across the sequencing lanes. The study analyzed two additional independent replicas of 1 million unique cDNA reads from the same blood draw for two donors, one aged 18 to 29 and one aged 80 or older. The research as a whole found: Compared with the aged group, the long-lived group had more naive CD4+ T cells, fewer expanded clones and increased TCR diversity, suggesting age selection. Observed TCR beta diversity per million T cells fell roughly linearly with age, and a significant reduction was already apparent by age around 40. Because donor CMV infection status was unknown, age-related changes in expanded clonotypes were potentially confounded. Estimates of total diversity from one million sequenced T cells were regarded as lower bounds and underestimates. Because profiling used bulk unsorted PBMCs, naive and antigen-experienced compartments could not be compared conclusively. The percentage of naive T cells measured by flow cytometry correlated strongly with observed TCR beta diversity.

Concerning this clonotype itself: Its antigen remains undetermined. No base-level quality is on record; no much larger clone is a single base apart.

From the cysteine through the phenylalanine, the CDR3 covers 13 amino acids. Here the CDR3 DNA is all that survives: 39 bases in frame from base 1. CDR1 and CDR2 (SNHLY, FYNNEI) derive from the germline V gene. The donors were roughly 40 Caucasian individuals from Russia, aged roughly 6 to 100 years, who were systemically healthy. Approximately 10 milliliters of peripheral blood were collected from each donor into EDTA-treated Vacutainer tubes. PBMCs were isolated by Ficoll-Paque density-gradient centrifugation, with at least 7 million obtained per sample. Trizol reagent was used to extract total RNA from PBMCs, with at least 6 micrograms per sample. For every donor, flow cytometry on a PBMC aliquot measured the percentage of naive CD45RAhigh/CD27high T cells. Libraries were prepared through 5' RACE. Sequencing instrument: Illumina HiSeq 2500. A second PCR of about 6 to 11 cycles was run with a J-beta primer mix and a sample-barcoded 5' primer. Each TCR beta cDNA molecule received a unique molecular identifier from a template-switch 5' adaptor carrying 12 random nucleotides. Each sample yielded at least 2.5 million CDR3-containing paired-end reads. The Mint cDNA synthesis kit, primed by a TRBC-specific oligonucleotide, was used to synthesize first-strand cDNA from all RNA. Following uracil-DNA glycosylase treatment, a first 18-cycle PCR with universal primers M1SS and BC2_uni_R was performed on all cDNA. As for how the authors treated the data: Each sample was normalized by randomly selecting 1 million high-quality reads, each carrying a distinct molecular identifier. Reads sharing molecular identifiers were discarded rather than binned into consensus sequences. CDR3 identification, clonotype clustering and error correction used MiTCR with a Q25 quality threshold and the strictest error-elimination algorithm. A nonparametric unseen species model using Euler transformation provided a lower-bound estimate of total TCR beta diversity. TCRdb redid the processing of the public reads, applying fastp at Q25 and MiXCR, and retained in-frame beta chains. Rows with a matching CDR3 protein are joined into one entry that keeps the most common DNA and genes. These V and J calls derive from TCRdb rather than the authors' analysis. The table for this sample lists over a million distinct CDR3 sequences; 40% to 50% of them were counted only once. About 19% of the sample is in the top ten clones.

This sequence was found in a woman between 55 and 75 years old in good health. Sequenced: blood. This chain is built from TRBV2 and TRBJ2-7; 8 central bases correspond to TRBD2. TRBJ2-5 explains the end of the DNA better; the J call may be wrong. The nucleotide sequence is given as TGTGCCAGCCTAGCGGGTACCCAAGAGACCCAGTACTTC. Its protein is CASLAGTQETQYF.